A selection of T cell receptor beta chains follows, all from one sample in a study of blood T cell repertoires in COVID-19. The table came from immunoSEQ multiplex PCR; TCRdb's copy has only in-frame clones and leaves some out. Of around 130,000 clones in the sample, 75% to 90% were seen once. The material sequenced was PBMCs or T cells enriched from blood (not recorded which). The receptors stem from a woman in her forties or fifties who had recovered from COVID-19. The CDR3 runs from the conserved cysteine through the conserved F or W. Each record gives: clone size, J gene, D gene, V gene, CDR3 protein, CDR3 DNA. D genes are given only for firm matches. Clone size, where shown, is once, few, many, or a class for clones that have expanded.

clone_size: NA
j_call: TRBJ2-1
d_call: TRBD2
v_call: TRBV10-1
cdr3_aa: CASSDSSGGAGEQFF
cdr3_nt: TGCGCCAGCAGTGACTCTAGCGGGGGGGCCGGTGAGCAGTTCTTC

clone_size: once
j_call: TRBJ2-2
d_call: NA
v_call: TRBV4-1
cdr3_aa: CASSPNRENGELFF
cdr3_nt: TGCGCCAGCAGCCCGAACAGGGAGAACGGGGAGCTGTTTTTT

clone_size: few
j_call: TRBJ2-3
d_call: NA
v_call: TRBV7-2
cdr3_aa: CASSLIRTDTQYF
cdr3_nt: TGTGCCAGCAGCTTAATACGGACAGATACGCAGTATTTT

clone_size: NA
j_call: TRBJ1-6
d_call: NA
v_call: TRBV5-6
cdr3_aa: CASSQRGGLGSPLHF
cdr3_nt: TGTGCCAGCAGCCAGCGGGGGGGGTTAGGTTCACCCCTCCACTTT

clone_size: NA
j_call: TRBJ1-1
d_call: TRBD1
v_call: TRBV6-2/TRBV6-3
cdr3_aa: CASSKDRGETEAFF
cdr3_nt: TGTGCCAGCAGTAAAGACAGGGGGGAGACTGAAGCTTTCTTT

clone_size: NA
j_call: TRBJ2-7
d_call: TRBD1
v_call: TRBV3-1/TRBV3-2
cdr3_aa: CASSQEGQASYEQYF
cdr3_nt: TGTGCCAGCAGCCAAGAGGGACAGGCCTCCTACGAGCAGTACTTC

clone_size: NA
j_call: TRBJ1-2
d_call: TRBD1
v_call: TRBV5-4
cdr3_aa: CASSPGTGALSVYGYTF
cdr3_nt: TGTGCCAGCAGCCCGGGGACAGGGGCCCTCTCCGTCTATGGCTACACCTTC

clone_size: NA
j_call: TRBJ2-2
d_call: NA
v_call: TRBV30
cdr3_aa: CAWSVRGRNTGELFF
cdr3_nt: TGTGCCTGGAGTGTCCGCGGGCGGAACACCGGGGAGCTGTTTTTT

clone_size: NA
j_call: TRBJ1-6
d_call: NA
v_call: TRBV7-9
cdr3_aa: CASSLKQPNSPLHF
cdr3_nt: TGTGCCAGCAGCTTAAAACAGCCAAATTCACCCCTCCACTTT

clone_size: NA
j_call: TRBJ2-1
d_call: NA
v_call: TRBV6-1
cdr3_aa: CASSEWAGPPNEQFF
cdr3_nt: TGTGCCAGCAGTGAATGGGCGGGCCCACCTAATGAGCAGTTCTTC

clone_size: NA
j_call: TRBJ1-1
d_call: NA
v_call: TRBV20-1
cdr3_aa: CSASGGLGSEAFF
cdr3_nt: TGCAGTGCGAGTGGGGGACTGGGGTCTGAAGCTTTCTTT

clone_size: NA
j_call: TRBJ2-1
d_call: TRBD1
v_call: TRBV5-1
cdr3_aa: CASSLAWVQGDEQFF
cdr3_nt: TGCGCCAGCAGCTTGGCCTGGGTACAGGGGGATGAGCAGTTCTTC

clone_size: NA
j_call: TRBJ2-1
d_call: NA
v_call: TRBV3-1/TRBV3-2
cdr3_aa: CASSLGRGSYNEQFF
cdr3_nt: TGTGCCAGCAGCCTGGGTAGGGGGTCCTACAATGAGCAGTTCTTC

clone_size: NA
j_call: TRBJ1-4
d_call: TRBD1
v_call: TRBV14
cdr3_aa: CASSRDSLGEKLFF
cdr3_nt: TGTGCCAGCAGCCGGGACAGCCTAGGGGAAAAACTGTTTTTT

clone_size: NA
j_call: TRBJ2-7
d_call: NA
v_call: TRBV14
cdr3_aa: CASSSSSYEQYF
cdr3_nt: TGTGCCAGCAGCTCCAGCTCCTACGAGCAGTACTTC

clone_size: NA
j_call: TRBJ1-5
d_call: NA
v_call: TRBV21-1
cdr3_aa: CASSKDGTGRGQPQHF
cdr3_nt: TGTGCCAGCAGCAAGGACGGGACAGGGCGGGGGCAGCCCCAGCATTTT

clone_size: NA
j_call: TRBJ1-3
d_call: NA
v_call: TRBV7-2
cdr3_aa: CASSSGGTIYF
cdr3_nt: TGTGCCAGCAGCTCGGGGGGCACCATATATTTT

clone_size: NA
j_call: TRBJ1-5
d_call: TRBD1
v_call: TRBV10-1
cdr3_aa: CARTGRNQPQHF
cdr3_nt: TGCGCCAGGACAGGGCGCAATCAGCCCCAGCATTTT

clone_size: once
j_call: TRBJ2-7
d_call: TRBD2
v_call: TRBV28
cdr3_aa: CASSFGGALNEQYF
cdr3_nt: TGTGCCAGCAGTTTCGGGGGGGCACTCAACGAGCAGTACTTC

clone_size: NA
j_call: TRBJ1-6
d_call: NA
v_call: TRBV10-3
cdr3_aa: CAISDTAGAYNSPLHF
cdr3_nt: TGTGCCATCAGTGATACGGCGGGAGCCTATAATTCACCCCTCCACTTT

clone_size: NA
j_call: TRBJ2-1
d_call: TRBD2
v_call: TRBV7-8
cdr3_aa: CASRPTGGSYNEQFF
cdr3_nt: TGTGCCAGCAGACCGACGGGGGGCTCCTACAATGAGCAGTTCTTC

clone_size: NA
j_call: TRBJ1-2
d_call: TRBD1
v_call: TRBV27
cdr3_aa: CASRHRGSSYGYTF
cdr3_nt: TGTGCCAGCAGACACAGGGGATCTAGCTATGGCTACACCTTC

clone_size: NA
j_call: TRBJ1-1
d_call: NA
v_call: TRBV27
cdr3_aa: CASRQGYPANTEAFF
cdr3_nt: TGTGCCAGCAGACAGGGATATCCCGCGAACACTGAAGCTTTCTTT

clone_size: NA
j_call: TRBJ1-1
d_call: NA
v_call: TRBV5-1
cdr3_aa: CASSLDVGGIPEAFF
cdr3_nt: TGCGCCAGCAGCTTGGATGTGGGGGGAATCCCCGAAGCTTTCTTT

clone_size: NA
j_call: TRBJ2-7
d_call: NA
v_call: TRBV7-2
cdr3_aa: CASSNRDNGPYEQYF
cdr3_nt: TGTGCCAGCAGCAACCGGGACAACGGCCCCTACGAGCAGTACTTC

clone_size: NA
j_call: TRBJ2-1
d_call: TRBD1
v_call: TRBV18
cdr3_aa: CASSRQGILSYNEQFF
cdr3_nt: TGTGCCAGCTCACGACAGGGAATACTCTCCTACAATGAGCAGTTCTTC

clone_size: NA
j_call: TRBJ2-7
d_call: NA
v_call: TRBV4-3
cdr3_aa: CASSQDRQAAYEQYF
cdr3_nt: TGCGCCAGCAGCCAAGATAGACAGGCTGCCTACGAGCAGTACTTC